This T cell receptor (beta chain) originates from a study of blood T cell repertoires in COVID-19. The wider study: T cells, B-cell-depleted T cells, or PBMCs supplied cDNA or gDNA.

Assay used: immunoSEQ multiplex PCR; TCRdb lists only in-frame clones, some missing. The table records fewer than 300,000 clones, 80% to 90% of them present only once. Per germline, CDR1 KGHSH and CDR2 LQKENI. The CDR3 is 15 residues long. V lost 5 bases to trimming and J lost 5 bases; unmatched junction nucleotides: 7. Recruits, aged about 18 to 95 years, lived in 24 US areas. Cohorts were assigned according to the clinical history that participants reported. The sequence came from a man in his late teens or twenties who had recovered from COVID-19. This chain links TRBV18 with TRBJ1-4; 8 bases are a match to TRBD1. The sequencing input was PBMCs or T cells enriched from blood (not recorded which). The CDR3 bases are TGTGCCAGCTCATTTGCCGGGACAGGAAATGAAAAACTGTTTTTT. Protein sequence: CASSFAGTGNEKLFF.